This T cell receptor beta chain comes out of a study of beta chain features in type 1 diabetes. Findings of the study overall: When cDNA is sequenced, cells with high TCR expression could be over-represented. A moderate, significant TCRB CDR3 shortening appeared in type 1 diabetes across four CD4+ subsets. Type 1 diabetes patients had fewer VDJ junction insertions and more deletions.

Sorting gave populations that all exceeded 95% purity. The length of the CDR3 is 17 residues. This clone has just a few counts. Its target is unknown. The investigators reverse transcribed all of the isolated RNA, so they sequenced expressed TCRB transcripts. Some 3.6 million reads was the average for naive, central memory and regulatory T cell samples. Data came from immunoSEQ multiplex PCR; TCRdb stores just in-frame clones and leaves some out. This sample has about 660,000 clones, with more than 12% found just once. This TCR derives from a man between 18 and 29 years old with type 1 diabetes. The V call is TRBV21-1, the J call TRBJ2-5; the DNA was not used to check the table's D call, TRBD2. TRBV21-1 is a listed pseudogene. The sample comprised naive CD4+ T cells from blood. The CDR3 loop is CASHDGGSPRFMQTQYF. The DNA for the CDR3 is TGTGCCAGCCACGACGGAGGTTCCCCCCGGTTCATGCAGACCCAGTACTTC.